The clone carrying this TCR beta chain was recorded a few times. Antigen: not known. The data belong to a study of sequential checkpoint blockade in melanoma. Notes on the study in general: Rising tumor T-cell fraction and clonality meant about 30 times likelier benefit.

CDR3 size: 14 residues. V dropped 2 bases and J dropped 6 bases, with 10 bases sitting between them. Germline values: CDR1 MNHGY, CDR2 SAAAGT. TCRdb's table, derived via immunoSEQ multiplex PCR, lists solely in-frame clones and lacks some. This table holds a few hundred clones, more than 12% found once. Treatment specified: randomized to nivolumab then ipilimumab (arm A) or the reverse (arm B). V is TRBV6-8 and J is TRBJ2-2; D is unclear. The clonotype comes from a human donor with melanoma. Material: tumor tissue (inferred from file names), obtained from a patient given nivolumab and ipilimumab in sequence. CDR3 sequence reads: CASSYGIVSGELFF. DNA for the CDR3: TGTGCCAGCAGTTACGGGATAGTCTCCGGGGAGCTGTTTTTT.